A selection of T cell receptor beta chains follows, all from one sample in a study of T cell responses to AZD1222 COVID-19 vaccine. Generated by immunoSEQ multiplex PCR, the TCRdb table keeps only in-frame clones and is missing some. This sample has roughly 80,000 clones, with around nine tenths found just once. The material sequenced was peripheral blood, taken on day 0 of MenACWY control vaccination. These receptors originate from an adult in good health. Each CDR3 is given with its conserved first and last residue. Each record gives: V gene, D gene, CDR3 protein. D genes are given only for firm matches.

>TRBV12-3/TRBV12-4|.
CASSPSGHGEAFF
>TRBV3-1/TRBV3-2|TRBD1
CASSIRQGAYEQYF
>TRBV28|.
CASSQIGQGWVNTGELFF
>TRBV28|TRBD2
CASSASGITDTQYF
>TRBV6-2/TRBV6-3|TRBD1
CASSYRTGEGYTF
>TRBV30|.
CAWGLTASNQPQHF
>TRBV25-1|.
CASSWGPYEQYF
>TRBV28|.
CASSRLNQPQHF
>TRBV7-2|.
CASSVPAGPDTQYF
>TRBV9|.
CASSGAPFGDTQYF
>TRBV2|.
CASSESDWKNEQFF
>TRBV20-1|.
CSASHPGAGTDTQYF
>TRBV7-2|.
CASSLQGGAPRKGGYTF
>TRBV5-6|.
CASSPTDHALETQYF
>TRBV6-5|TRBD2
CASSWAGGRSYNEQFF
>TRBV6-6|.
CASTSGANVLTF
>TRBV30|.
CAWRAAGSTYEQYF
>TRBV4-2|.
CASSQEAQTYEQYF
>TRBV5-4|TRBD2
CASSLGLAFNSYNEQFF